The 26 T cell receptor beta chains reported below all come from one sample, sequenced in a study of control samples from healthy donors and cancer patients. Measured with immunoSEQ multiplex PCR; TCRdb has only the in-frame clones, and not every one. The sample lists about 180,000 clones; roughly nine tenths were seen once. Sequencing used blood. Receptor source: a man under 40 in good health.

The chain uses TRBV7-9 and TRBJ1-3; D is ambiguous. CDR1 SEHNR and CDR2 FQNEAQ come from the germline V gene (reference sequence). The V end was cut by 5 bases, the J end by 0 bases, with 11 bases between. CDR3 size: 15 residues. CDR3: CASSLITYSGNTIYF. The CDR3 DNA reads TGTGCCAGCAGCCTAATAACTTACTCTGGAAACACCATATATTTT.

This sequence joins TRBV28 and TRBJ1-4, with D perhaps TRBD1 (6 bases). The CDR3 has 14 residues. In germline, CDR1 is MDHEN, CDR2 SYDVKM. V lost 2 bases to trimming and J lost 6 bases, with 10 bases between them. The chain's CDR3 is CASSLGGRYEKLFF. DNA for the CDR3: TGTGCCAGCAGTTTAGGGGGGCGTTATGAAAAACTGTTTTTT. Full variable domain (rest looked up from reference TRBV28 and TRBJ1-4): DVKVTQSSRYLVKRTGEKVFLECVQDMDHENMFWYRQDPGLGLRLIYFSYDVKMKEKGDIPEGYSVSREKKERFSLILESASTNQTSMYLCASSLGGRYEKLFFGSGTQLSVL.

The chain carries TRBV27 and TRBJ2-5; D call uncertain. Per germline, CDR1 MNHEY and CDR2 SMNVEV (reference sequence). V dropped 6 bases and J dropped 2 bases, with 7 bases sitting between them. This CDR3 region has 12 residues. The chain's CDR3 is CASRTSQETQYF. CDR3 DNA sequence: TGTGCCAGCAGGACCTCACAAGAGACCCAGTACTTC.

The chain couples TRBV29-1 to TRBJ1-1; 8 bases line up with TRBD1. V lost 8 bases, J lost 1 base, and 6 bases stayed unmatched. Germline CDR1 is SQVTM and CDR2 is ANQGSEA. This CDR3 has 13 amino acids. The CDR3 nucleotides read TGCAGCACGCAACAGGGGGAGAACACTGAAGCTTTCTTT. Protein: CSTQQGENTEAFF.

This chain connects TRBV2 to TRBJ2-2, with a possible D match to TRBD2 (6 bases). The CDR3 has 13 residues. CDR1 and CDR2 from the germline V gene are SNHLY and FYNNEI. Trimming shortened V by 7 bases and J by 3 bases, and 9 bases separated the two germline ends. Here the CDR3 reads CASTGGYTGELFF. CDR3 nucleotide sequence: TGTGCCAGCACCGGAGGGTACACCGGGGAGCTGTTTTTT.

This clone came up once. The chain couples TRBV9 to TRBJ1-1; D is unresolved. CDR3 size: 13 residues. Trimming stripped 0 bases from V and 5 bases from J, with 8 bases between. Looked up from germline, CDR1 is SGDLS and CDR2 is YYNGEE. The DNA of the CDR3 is TGTGCCAGCAGCGTAGGGTCGAAGACTGAAGCTTTCTTT. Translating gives CASSVGSKTEAFF.

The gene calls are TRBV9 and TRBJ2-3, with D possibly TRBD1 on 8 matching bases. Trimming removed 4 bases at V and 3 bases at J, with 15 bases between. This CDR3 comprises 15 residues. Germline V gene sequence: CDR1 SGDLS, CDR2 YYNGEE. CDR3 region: CASSWTGRGTDTQYF. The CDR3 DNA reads TGTGCCAGCAGCTGGACAGGGCGGGGGACAGATACGCAGTATTTT.

The CDR3 reads CASSLSWPGESEQYF. CDR3 DNA: TGTGCCAGCAGTTTATCGTGGCCCGGGGAAAGCGAGCAGTACTTC. The rearrangement uses TRBV27 and TRBJ2-7, with a weak D call TRBD2 (5 bases). The V end lost 0 bases, the J end lost 6 bases, and 15 bases lay between the germline ends. This CDR3 has 15 amino acids. In germline, CDR1 is MNHEY, CDR2 SMNVEV (reference sequence).

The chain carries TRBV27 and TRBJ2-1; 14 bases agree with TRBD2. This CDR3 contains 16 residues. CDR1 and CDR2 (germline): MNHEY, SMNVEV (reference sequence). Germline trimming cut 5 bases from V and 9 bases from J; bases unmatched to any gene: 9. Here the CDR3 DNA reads TGTGCCAGCAGTCGACTAGCGGGAGGGCCTCGGGGTGAGCAGTTCTTC. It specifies CASSRLAGGPRGEQFF.

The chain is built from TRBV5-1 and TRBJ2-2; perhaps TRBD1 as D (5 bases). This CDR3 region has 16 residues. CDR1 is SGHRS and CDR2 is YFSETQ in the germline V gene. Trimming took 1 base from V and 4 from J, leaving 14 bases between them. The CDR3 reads CASSLTPDTRTGELFF. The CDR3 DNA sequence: TGCGCCAGCAGCTTGACGCCGGACACCCGCACCGGGGAGCTGTTTTTT.

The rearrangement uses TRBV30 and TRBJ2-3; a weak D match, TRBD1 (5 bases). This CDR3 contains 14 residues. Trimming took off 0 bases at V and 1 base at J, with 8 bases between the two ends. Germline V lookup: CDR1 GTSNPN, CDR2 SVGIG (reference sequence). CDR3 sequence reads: CAWSVDSRTDTQYF. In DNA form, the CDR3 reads TGTGCCTGGAGTGTCGACAGCCGCACAGATACGCAGTATTTT. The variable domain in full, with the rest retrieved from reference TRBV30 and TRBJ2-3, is SQTIHQWPATLVQPVGSPLSLECTVEGTSNPNLYWYRQAAGRGLQLLFYSVGIGQISSEVPQNLSASRPQDRQFILSSKKLLLSDSGFYLCAWSVDSRTDTQYFGPGTRLTVL.

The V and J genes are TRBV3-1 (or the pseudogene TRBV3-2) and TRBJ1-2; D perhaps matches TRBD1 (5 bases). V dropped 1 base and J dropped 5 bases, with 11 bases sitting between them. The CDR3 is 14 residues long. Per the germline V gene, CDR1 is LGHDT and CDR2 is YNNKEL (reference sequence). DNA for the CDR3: TGTGCCAGCAGCCAAGGCCAGGGTTGGTATGGCTACACCTTC. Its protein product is CASSQGQGWYGYTF.

DNA for the CDR3: TGTGCCAGCAGCTTATGGGGGGCCGGGGAGCTGTTTTTT. It yields the protein CASSLWGAGELFF. The chain joins TRBV13 to TRBJ2-2; TRBD2 is a possible D gene (6 bases). The CDR3 totals 13 residues. V was trimmed by 2 bases and J by 6 bases, leaving 7 bases between them. CDR1 and CDR2 (germline): PRHDT, FYEKMQ (reference sequence).

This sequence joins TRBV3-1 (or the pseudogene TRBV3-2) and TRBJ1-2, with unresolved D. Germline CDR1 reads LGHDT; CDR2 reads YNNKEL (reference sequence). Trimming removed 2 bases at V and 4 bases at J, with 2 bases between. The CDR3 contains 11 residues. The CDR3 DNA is TGTGCCAGCAGCCAACTCTATGGCTACACCTTC. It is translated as CASSQLYGYTF.

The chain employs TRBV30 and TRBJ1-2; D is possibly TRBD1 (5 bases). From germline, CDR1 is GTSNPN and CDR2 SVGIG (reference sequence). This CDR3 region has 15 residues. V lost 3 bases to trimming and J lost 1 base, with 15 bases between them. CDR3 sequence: CAWSEPGRSNYGYTF. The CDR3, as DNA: TGTGCCTGGAGCGAGCCAGGGCGGAGTAACTATGGCTACACCTTC.

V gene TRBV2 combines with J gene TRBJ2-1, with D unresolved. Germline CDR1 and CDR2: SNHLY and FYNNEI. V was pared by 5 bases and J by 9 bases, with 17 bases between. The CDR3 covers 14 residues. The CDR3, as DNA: TGTGCCAGCAGTCCCAGAGGCGCCCCTGGTGAGCAGTTCTTC. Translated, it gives CASSPRGAPGEQFF. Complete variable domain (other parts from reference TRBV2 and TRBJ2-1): EPEVTQTPSHQVTQMGQEVILRCVPISNHLYFYWYRQILGQKVEFLVSFYNNEISEKSEIFDDQFSVERPDGSNFTLKIRSTKLEDSAMYFCASSPRGAPGEQFFGPGTRLTVL.

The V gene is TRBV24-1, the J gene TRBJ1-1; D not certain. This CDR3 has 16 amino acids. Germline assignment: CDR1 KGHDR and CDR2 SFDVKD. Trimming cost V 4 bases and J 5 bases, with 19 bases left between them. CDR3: CATSDRRPPRETEAFF. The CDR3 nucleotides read TGTGCCACCAGTGACCGTCGTCCCCCACGGGAAACTGAAGCTTTCTTT.

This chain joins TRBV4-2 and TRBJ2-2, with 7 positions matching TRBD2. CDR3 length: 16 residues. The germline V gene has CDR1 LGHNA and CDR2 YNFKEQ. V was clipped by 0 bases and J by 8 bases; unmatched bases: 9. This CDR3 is CASSQEVAGVGGELFF. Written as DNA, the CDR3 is TGTGCCAGCAGCCAAGAGGTTGCGGGGGTGGGAGGGGAGCTGTTTTTT.

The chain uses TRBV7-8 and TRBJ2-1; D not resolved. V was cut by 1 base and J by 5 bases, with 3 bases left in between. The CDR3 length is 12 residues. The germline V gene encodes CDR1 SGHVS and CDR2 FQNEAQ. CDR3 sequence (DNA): TGTGCCAGCAGCTTAGGGCACAATGAGCAGTTCTTC. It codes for CASSLGHNEQFF. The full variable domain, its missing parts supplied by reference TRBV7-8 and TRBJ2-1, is GAGVSQSPRYKVAKRGQDVALRCDPISGHVSLFWYQQALGQGPEFLTYFQNEAQLDKSGLPSDRFFAERPEGSVSTLKIQRTQQEDSAVYLCASSLGHNEQFFGPGTRLTVL.

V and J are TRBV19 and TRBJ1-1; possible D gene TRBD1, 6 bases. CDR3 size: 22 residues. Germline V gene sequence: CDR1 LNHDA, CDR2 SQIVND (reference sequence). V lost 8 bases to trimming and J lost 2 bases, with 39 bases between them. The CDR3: CASGSRLPQGPFSIRKNTEAFF. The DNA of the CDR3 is TGTGCCAGTGGGAGCCGTTTGCCCCAGGGGCCATTCTCAATTAGGAAAAACACTGAAGCTTTCTTT.

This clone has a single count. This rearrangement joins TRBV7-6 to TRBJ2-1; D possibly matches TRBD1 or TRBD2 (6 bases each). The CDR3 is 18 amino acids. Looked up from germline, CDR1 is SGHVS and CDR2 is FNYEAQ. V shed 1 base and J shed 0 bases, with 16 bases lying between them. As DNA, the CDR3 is TGTGCCAGCAGCTTAGTAACCGGGGGCTCAAGCTCCTACAATGAGCAGTTCTTC. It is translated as CASSLVTGGSSSYNEQFF.

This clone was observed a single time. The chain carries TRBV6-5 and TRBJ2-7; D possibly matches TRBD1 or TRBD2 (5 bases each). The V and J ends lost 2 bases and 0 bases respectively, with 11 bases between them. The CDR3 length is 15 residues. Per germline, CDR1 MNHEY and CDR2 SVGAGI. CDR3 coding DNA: TGTGCCAGCAGTTACCAGGGAGCAGTCTCCTACGAGCAGTACTTC. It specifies CASSYQGAVSYEQYF.

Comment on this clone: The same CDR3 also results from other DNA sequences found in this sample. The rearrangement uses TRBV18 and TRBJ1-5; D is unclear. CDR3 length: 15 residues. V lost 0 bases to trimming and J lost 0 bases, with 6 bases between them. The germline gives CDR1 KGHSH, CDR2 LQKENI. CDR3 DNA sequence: TGTGCCAGCTCACCACCGTGGGGTAGCAATCAGCCCCAGCATTTT. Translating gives CASSPPWGSNQPQHF.

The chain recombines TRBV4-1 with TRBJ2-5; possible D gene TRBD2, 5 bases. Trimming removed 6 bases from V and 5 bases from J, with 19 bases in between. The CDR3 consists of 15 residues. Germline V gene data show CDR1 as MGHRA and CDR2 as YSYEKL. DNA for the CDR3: TGCGCCAGCAGTTACGAGCGGTTCGGTACGGAGACCCAGTACTTC. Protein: CASSYERFGTETQYF.

The CDR3 region is CASSSGSGTGELFF. The CDR3 region has the DNA TGTGCCAGCAGTAGCGGGAGCGGCACCGGGGAGCTGTTTTTT. The V and J genes are TRBV27 and TRBJ2-2, with TRBD2 matching over 8 bases. After removal of 5 bases from V and 4 bases from J, the junction contained 3 bases not matched to a gene. The CDR3 is made up of 14 amino acids. Germline values: CDR1 MNHEY, CDR2 SMNVEV (reference sequence).

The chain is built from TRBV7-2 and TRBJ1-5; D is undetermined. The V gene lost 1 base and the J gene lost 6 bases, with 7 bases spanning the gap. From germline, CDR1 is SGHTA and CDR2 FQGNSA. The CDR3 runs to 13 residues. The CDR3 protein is CASSLEGIQPQHF. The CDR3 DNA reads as TGTGCCAGCAGCTTAGAAGGGATTCAGCCCCAGCATTTT.